One sample yielded the 21 T cell receptor beta chains listed below, sequenced in a study of cytomegalovirus exposure and HLA in healthy donors. Use of 60 Vbeta and 13 Jbeta primers characterized the PCR. Method: immunoSEQ multiplex PCR; TCRdb's copy keeps in-frame clones and lacks some. The sample includes hundreds of thousands of clones, about four fifths seen only once; the top ten take 4.5% to 7%. Sample: PBMCs. The receptor set was obtained from a man in his forties in good health and CMV-seropositive.

The DNA of the CDR3 is TGTGCCAGCAGTGAAGGGCTTAACTATGGCTACACCTTC. Its protein product is CASSEGLNYGYTF. The J gene is TRBJ1-2, the V gene TRBV2, with unresolved D. The V gene lost 1 base and the J gene lost 1 base, with 4 bases spanning the gap. CDR1 and CDR2 from the germline V gene are SNHLY and FYNNEI. The CDR3 spans 13 residues.

The chain combines TRBV7-8 with TRBJ1-5; 7 bases match TRBD1. The CDR3 contains 16 residues. CDR1 and CDR2 from the germline V gene are SGHVS and FQNEAQ. V lost 2 bases, J lost 6 bases, and 10 bases stayed unmatched. The chain's CDR3 is CASSLSVGGTGQPQHF. CDR3 in DNA: TGTGCCAGCAGCTTAAGCGTAGGGGGCACGGGTCAGCCCCAGCATTTT.

The chain uses TRBV7-9 and TRBJ1-4, with 7 bases fitting TRBD1. The CDR3 runs to 14 residues. The V and J ends lost 5 bases and 4 bases, in that order; junction bases with no gene match: 4. Germline V gives CDR1 SEHNR, CDR2 FQNEAQ (reference sequence). The CDR3 DNA reads as TGTGCCAGCAGCCGAGGGGGCGGTAATGAAAAACTGTTTTTT. Residues: CASSRGGGNEKLFF.

The chain recombines TRBV6-6 with TRBJ1-2; perhaps TRBD1 as D (6 bases). This CDR3 region has 13 residues. Between the trimmed V and J ends, which lost 6 bases and 2 bases, there was a span of 10 bases. In germline, CDR1 is MNHNY, CDR2 SVGAGI (reference sequence). The CDR3 sequence: CASRTGINYGYTF. CDR3 sequence (DNA): TGTGCCAGCAGGACAGGCATCAACTATGGCTACACCTTC.

The rearrangement uses TRBV15 and TRBJ2-7; 12 bases match TRBD1. The germline V gene encodes CDR1 LNHNV and CDR2 YYDKDF (reference sequence). V was pared by 3 bases and J by 4 bases, with 4 bases of the junction left unmatched. CDR3 length: 15 residues. The CDR3 bases are TGTGCCACCAGCAGGGGACAGGGGGCGGCTTACGAGCAGTACGTC. Translating it yields CATSRGQGAAYEQYV.

This clone occurred a few times. The J gene is TRBJ1-3, the V gene TRBV23-1; D not certain. TRBV23-1 carries the ORF label, with uncertain function. Trimming took 0 bases from V and 0 from J, leaving 15 bases between them. This CDR3 is 18 amino acids long. The CDR3 sequence: CASSQSEQRSNSGNTIYF. The DNA for the CDR3 is TGCGCCAGCAGTCAATCCGAACAACGCAGTAACTCTGGAAACACCATATATTTT.

The chain has TRBV6-5 and TRBJ2-7; 9 bases are shared with TRBD2. The CDR3 extends over 15 amino acids. V lost 6 bases and J lost 0; bases outside the gene matches: 6. Germline V gene lookup returns CDR1 MNHEY and CDR2 SVGAGI. The CDR3 sequence: CASRVAGVNSYEQYF. CDR3 nucleotides: TGTGCCAGCAGGGTAGCGGGAGTGAACTCCTACGAGCAGTACTTC.

This clone appeared a few times. The rearrangement uses TRBV7-2 and TRBJ2-7; 11 nucleotides match TRBD2. The CDR3 is 14 residues long. V was clipped by 5 bases and J by 2 bases; unmatched bases: 2. Germline V lookup: CDR1 SGHTA, CDR2 FQGNSA. The CDR3 reads CASSLTSGAYEQYF. CDR3 sequence (DNA): TGTGCCAGCAGCCTGACTAGCGGGGCCTACGAGCAGTACTTC. Complete variable domain (other parts from reference TRBV7-2 and TRBJ2-7): GAGVSQSPSNKVTEKGKDVELRCDPISGHTALYWYRQSLGQGLEFLIYFQGNSAPDKSGLPSDRFSAERTGGSVSTLTIQRTQQEDSAVYLCASSLTSGAYEQYFGPGTRLTVT.

The chain carries TRBV5-6 and TRBJ2-7, with a weak D call TRBD1 (5 bases). V was shortened by 0 bases and J by 6 bases, with 13 bases between the two germline ends. The CDR3 is made up of 14 amino acids. Germline lookup yields CDR1 SGHDT and CDR2 YYEEEE. The CDR3 DNA reads as TGTGCCAGCAGCTTGGCCCTTAGGACATCCGAGCAGTACGTC. Its translation is CASSLALRTSEQYV.

CDR3 sequence: CASSQDVSEGVRTGELFF. The CDR3 nucleotides read TGTGCCAGCAGCCAAGATGTGTCGGAAGGGGTCCGGACCGGGGAGCTGTTTTTT. This chain connects TRBV4-2 to TRBJ2-2; D is possibly TRBD1 (5 bases). The V and J ends lost 0 bases and 5 bases respectively, with 19 bases between them. CDR3 length: 18 amino acids. Germline assignment: CDR1 LGHNA and CDR2 YNFKEQ.

V is TRBV7-2 and J is TRBJ2-3, with D hard to call. The CDR3 runs 15 residues. The germline CDR1 and CDR2 sequences are SGHTA and FQGNSA. V lost 5 bases and J lost 2, with 14 bases in between. The CDR3 bases are TGTGCCAGCAGCCAATCACCAGCGCTCACAGATACGCAGTATTTT. This gives the protein CASSQSPALTDTQYF.

This chain links TRBV7-6 with TRBJ2-5, with 7 bases aligning to TRBD2. The CDR3 length is 14 residues. V lost 6 bases to trimming and J lost 7 bases; unmatched junction nucleotides: 11. The germline gives CDR1 SGHVS, CDR2 FNYEAQ. The CDR3 DNA reads TGTGCCAGCAGACCCGGCGGGAGTCATGGGACCCAGTACTTC. Amino acids: CASRPGGSHGTQYF.

The chain has TRBV29-1 and TRBJ2-2; D uncertain. The V end was cut by 5 bases, the J end by 7 bases, with 11 bases between. Germline CDR1 and CDR2: SQVTM and ANQGSEA. The CDR3 has 12 residues. The CDR3 DNA is TGCAGCGTTTTGGCCATCGACGGGGAGCTGTTTTTT. As protein: CSVLAIDGELFF.

This clone was seen a few times. J is TRBJ1-2 and V is TRBV5-6, with 9 nucleotides matching TRBD1. CDR3 length: 16 amino acids. V gave up 0 bases and J gave up 10 bases; unmatched junction bases: 13. Per the germline V gene, CDR1 is SGHDT and CDR2 is YYEEEE. The CDR3 spells CASSLEVTGGFADYTF. The CDR3 coding sequence is TGTGCCAGCAGCTTGGAAGTGACAGGGGGTTTCGCTGACTACACCTTC. Full variable domain (missing parts from reference TRBV5-6 and TRBJ1-2): DAGVTQSPTHLIKTRGQQVTLRCSPKSGHDTVSWYQQALGQGPQFIFQYYEEEERQRGNFPDRFSGHQFPNYSSELNVNALLLGDSALYLCASSLEVTGGFADYTFGSGTRLTVV.

The gene calls are TRBV11-2 and TRBJ2-5; possibly TRBD2 for D (5 bases). The CDR3 spans 13 residues. Germline CDR1 reads SGHAT; CDR2 reads FQNNGV. Trimming cost V 5 bases and J 2 bases, with 9 bases left between them. As DNA, the CDR3 is TGTGCCAGCAGCGGCGGGTCGCAAGAGACCCAGTACTTC. As protein: CASSGGSQETQYF. Looking up the rest from reference TRBV11-2 and TRBJ2-5 gives the full variable domain: EAGVAQSPRYKIIEKRQSVAFWCNPISGHATLYWYQQILGQGPKLLIQFQNNGVVDDSQLPKDRFSAERLKGVDSTLKIQPAKLEDSAVYLCASSGGSQETQYFGPGTRLLVL.

This chain joins TRBV10-2 and TRBJ2-3; 8 nucleotides agree with TRBD2. Germline V lookup: CDR1 WSHSY, CDR2 SAAADI. The junction had 6 bases not matched to a gene; V was cut back by 3 bases and J by 4 bases. This CDR3 comprises 15 residues. CDR3 protein: CASSDAPGGADTQYF. Written as DNA, the CDR3 is TGCGCCAGCAGTGACGCTCCGGGAGGGGCAGATACGCAGTATTTT.

The rearrangement uses TRBV5-1 and TRBJ2-7, with TRBD1 matching 8 bases. This CDR3 comprises 15 residues. The junction had 8 bases not matched to a gene; V was cut back by 0 bases and J by 6 bases. Germline CDR1 SGHRS, CDR2 YFSETQ. This chain's CDR3 is CASSLGSGGQAEQYV. CDR3 in DNA: TGCGCCAGCAGCTTGGGGTCAGGGGGCCAGGCCGAGCAGTACGTC.

The rearrangement links TRBV9 to TRBJ2-1; D not resolved. The V gene's germline CDR1 is SGDLS and CDR2 YYNGEE. Trimming stripped 0 bases from V and 8 bases from J, with 9 bases between. The CDR3 is made up of 13 amino acids. The CDR3 coding sequence is TGTGCCAGCAGCGTAGCCCCCGTCGATGAGCAGTTCTTC. Protein product: CASSVAPVDEQFF.

The chain employs TRBV28 and TRBJ2-4, with TRBD1 matching 9 bases. CDR3 length: 16 amino acids. CDR1 and CDR2 from the germline V gene are MDHEN and SYDVKM. The J segment lost 9 bases and the V segment lost 6 bases, leaving 15 bases of the junction unmatched. The CDR3 spells CASRPSGQGVQGIQYF. In DNA, the CDR3 is TGTGCCAGCAGACCATCGGGACAGGGAGTTCAGGGCATTCAGTACTTC.

This clone was seen only once. V is TRBV19 and J is TRBJ1-1; possibly TRBD1 for D (6 bases). CDR3 size: 14 residues. Per the germline V gene, CDR1 is LNHDA and CDR2 is SQIVND (reference sequence). The ends were cut back, 2 bases at V and 4 bases at J, with 11 bases in the middle. The chain's CDR3 is CASSITGSGTEAFF. CDR3 DNA sequence: TGTGCCAGTAGTATAACAGGGAGCGGCACTGAAGCTTTCTTT.

The V gene is TRBV6-5, the J gene TRBJ1-2; 7 bases align to TRBD1. The J segment lost 4 bases and the V segment lost 5 bases, leaving 4 bases of the junction unmatched. Germline V CDR1 and CDR2: MNHEY, SVGAGI. The CDR3 runs to 13 residues. CDR3 DNA: TGTGCCAGCAGTCAGGGGGGAGGCTATGGCTACACCTTC. Translating it yields CASSQGGGYGYTF.